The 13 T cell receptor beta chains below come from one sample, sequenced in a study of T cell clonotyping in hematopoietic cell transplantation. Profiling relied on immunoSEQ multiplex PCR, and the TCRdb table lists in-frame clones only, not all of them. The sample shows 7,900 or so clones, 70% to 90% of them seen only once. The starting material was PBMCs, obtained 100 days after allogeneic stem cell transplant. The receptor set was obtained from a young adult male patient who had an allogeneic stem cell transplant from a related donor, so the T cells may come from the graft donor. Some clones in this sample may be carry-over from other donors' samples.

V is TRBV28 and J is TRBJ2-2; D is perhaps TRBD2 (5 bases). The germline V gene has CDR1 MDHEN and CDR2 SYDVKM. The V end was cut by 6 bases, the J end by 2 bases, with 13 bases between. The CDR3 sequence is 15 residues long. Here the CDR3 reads CASRPGNTNTGELFF. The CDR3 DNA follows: TGTGCCAGCAGACCCGGGAACACTAACACCGGGGAGCTGTTTTTT.

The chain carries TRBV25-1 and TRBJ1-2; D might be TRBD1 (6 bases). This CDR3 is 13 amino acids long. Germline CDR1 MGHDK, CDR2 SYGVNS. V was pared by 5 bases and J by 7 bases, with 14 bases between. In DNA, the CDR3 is TGTGCCAGCAGTTCCAGGGGAGGTCGTGGCTACACCTTC. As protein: CASSSRGGRGYTF.

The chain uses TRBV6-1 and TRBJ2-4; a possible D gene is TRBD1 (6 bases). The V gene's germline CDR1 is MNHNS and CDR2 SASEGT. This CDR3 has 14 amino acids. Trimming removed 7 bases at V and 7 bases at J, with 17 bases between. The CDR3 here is CASTETGLGNIQYF. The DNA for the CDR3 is TGTGCCAGCACCGAGACAGGCCTAGGGAACATTCAGTACTTC.

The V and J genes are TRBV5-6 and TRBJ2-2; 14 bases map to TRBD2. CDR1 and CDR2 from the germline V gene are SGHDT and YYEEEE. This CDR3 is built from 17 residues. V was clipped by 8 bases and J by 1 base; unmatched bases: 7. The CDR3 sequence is CASVGTSGSWNTGELFF. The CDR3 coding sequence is TGTGCCAGTGTCGGGACTAGCGGGAGTTGGAACACCGGGGAGCTGTTTTTT.

Here the CDR3 DNA reads TGTGCCAGCAGTGATCTAGCGGGAGCTTACAATGAGCAGTTCTTC. Protein: CASSDLAGAYNEQFF. The chain combines TRBV6-4 with TRBJ2-1; 10 positions agree with TRBD2. J was trimmed by 4 bases and V by 3 bases; bases with no gene match: 3. The length of the CDR3 is 15 residues. CDR1 is MRHNA and CDR2 is SNTAGT in the germline V gene.

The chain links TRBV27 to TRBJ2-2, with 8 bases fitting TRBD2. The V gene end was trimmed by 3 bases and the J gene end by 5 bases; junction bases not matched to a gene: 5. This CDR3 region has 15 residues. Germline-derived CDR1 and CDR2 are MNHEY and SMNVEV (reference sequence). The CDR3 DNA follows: TGTGCCAGCAGTTTTGGACTAGCATGGACCGGGGAGCTGTTTTTT. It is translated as CASSFGLAWTGELFF.

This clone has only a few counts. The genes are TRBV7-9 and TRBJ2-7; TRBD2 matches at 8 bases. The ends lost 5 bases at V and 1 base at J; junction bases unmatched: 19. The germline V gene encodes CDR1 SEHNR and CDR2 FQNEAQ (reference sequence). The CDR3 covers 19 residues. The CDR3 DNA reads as TGTGCCAGCAGCGCTTGGCTCGGGACTAGAACTCCCGGGTCCTACGAGCAGTACGTC. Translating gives CASSAWLGTRTPGSYEQYV.

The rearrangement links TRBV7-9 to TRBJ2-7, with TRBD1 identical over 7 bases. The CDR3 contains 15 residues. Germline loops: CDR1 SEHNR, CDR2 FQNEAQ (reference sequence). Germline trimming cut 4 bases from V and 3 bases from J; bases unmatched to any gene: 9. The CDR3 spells CASSYAETGIYEQYV. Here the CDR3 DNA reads TGTGCCAGCAGCTACGCCGAGACAGGGATCTACGAGCAGTACGTC.

CDR3 DNA sequence: TGCGCCAGCAGCGACCAGGGGGCTGAAGCTTTCTTT. It codes for CASSDQGAEAFF. The J gene is TRBJ1-1, the V gene TRBV5-1, with 7 positions matching TRBD1. The CDR3 covers 12 residues. The germline CDR1 and CDR2 sequences are SGHRS and YFSETQ. V lost 4 bases and J lost 6; bases outside the gene matches: 3.

The CDR3 region has the DNA TGTGCCTGGAGGAACTCGGACAGGAACACCGGGGAGCTGTTTTTT. Amino acids: CAWRNSDRNTGELFF. The chain couples TRBV30 to TRBJ2-2, with a weak D call TRBD1 (6 bases). The V gene lost 3 bases and the J gene lost 1 base, with 12 bases spanning the gap. The CDR3 length is 15 residues. Germline CDR1 and CDR2: GTSNPN and SVGIG (reference sequence).

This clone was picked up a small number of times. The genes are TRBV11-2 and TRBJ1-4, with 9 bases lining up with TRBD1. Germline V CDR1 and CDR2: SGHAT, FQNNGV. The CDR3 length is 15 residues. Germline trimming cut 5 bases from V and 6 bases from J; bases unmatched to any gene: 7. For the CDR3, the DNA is TGTGCCAGCAGCATCACAGGGGGCGGCGATGAAAAACTGTTTTTT. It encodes CASSITGGGDEKLFF.

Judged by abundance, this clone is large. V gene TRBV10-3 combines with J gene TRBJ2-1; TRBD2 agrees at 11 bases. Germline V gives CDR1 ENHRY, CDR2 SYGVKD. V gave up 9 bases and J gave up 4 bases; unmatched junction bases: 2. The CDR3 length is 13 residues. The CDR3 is CAIRTSGYNEQFF. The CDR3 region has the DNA TGTGCCATAAGGACTAGCGGGTACAATGAGCAGTTCTTC.

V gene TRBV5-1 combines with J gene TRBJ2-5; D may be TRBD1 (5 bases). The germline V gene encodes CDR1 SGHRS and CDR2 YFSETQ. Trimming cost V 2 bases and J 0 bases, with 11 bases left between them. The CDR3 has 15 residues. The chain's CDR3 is CASSLDRKNQETQYF. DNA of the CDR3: TGCGCCAGCAGCTTAGACAGAAAGAACCAAGAGACCCAGTACTTC.